This T cell receptor (beta chain) was captured in a study of OX40 agonist ivuxolimab in advanced cancers. For the study at large: Mean age 60 years, range roughly 23 to 79; 82.7% male. Having had anti-PD-1, anti-PD-L1 or anti-CTLA-4 therapy before was allowed, and approximately 40% had some.

V dropped 0 bases and J dropped 3 bases, with 7 bases sitting between them. Germline CDR1 and CDR2: SGHKS and YYEKEE (reference sequence). The CDR3 is 14 amino acids. Only in-frame clones appear in the TCRdb table, and some are missing; sequencing was by immunoSEQ multiplex PCR. Of about 62,000 clones detected, more than 65% appear once; the ten largest clones hold 9.5% to 13%. Study-level points and caveats: Clonal expansion was among the lowest in partial responders at 0.1-3.0 mg/kg, especially CD8+.

This clone came up once. The antigen is undetermined. The TCR was taken from an adult with an advanced solid tumor such as melanoma, head and neck, liver or kidney cancer. The sequencing here drew on CD4+ or CD8+ T cells sorted from blood, taken in a trial of the OX40 agonist ivuxolimab. The V and J genes are TRBV5-5 and TRBJ1-3, with D unclear. CDR3 region: CASSLAGHGNTIYF. The CDR3 DNA reads as TGTGCCAGCAGCTTGGCAGGTCATGGAAACACCATATATTTT.